In its sample, the clone carrying this TCR beta chain was seen a few times. These data are taken from a study of blood T cell repertoires in COVID-19. The CDR3 totals 16 residues. From germline, CDR1 is PRHDT and CDR2 FYEKMQ (reference sequence). Trimming took 4 bases from V and 4 from J; bases not matched to a gene: 9. Sequencing was performed with immunoSEQ multiplex PCR; in TCRdb, only in-frame clones are kept and a portion is missing. The sample shows approximately 260,000 clones, about nine tenths of them seen only once. This sequence was found in a woman aged 25 to 39 with acute COVID-19. The chain couples TRBV13 to TRBJ2-4; 8 bases match TRBD2. Sequenced sample: PBMCs or T cells enriched from blood (not recorded which). CDR3: CASSCEDEREKNIQYF. As DNA, the CDR3 is TGTGCCAGCAGCTGCGAAGATGAGCGGGAGAAAAACATTCAGTACTTC.